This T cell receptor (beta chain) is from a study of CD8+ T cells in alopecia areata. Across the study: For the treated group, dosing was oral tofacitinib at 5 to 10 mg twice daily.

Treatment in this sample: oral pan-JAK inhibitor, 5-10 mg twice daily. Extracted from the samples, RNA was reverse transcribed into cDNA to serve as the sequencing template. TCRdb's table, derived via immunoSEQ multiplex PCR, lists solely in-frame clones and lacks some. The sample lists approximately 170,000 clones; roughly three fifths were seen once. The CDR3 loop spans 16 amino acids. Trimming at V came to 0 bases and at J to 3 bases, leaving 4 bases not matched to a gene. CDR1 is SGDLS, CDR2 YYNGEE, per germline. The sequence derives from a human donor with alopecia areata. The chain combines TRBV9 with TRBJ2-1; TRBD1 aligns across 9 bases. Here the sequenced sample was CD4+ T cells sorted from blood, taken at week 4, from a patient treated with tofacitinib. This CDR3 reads CASSVEGTGNYNEQFF. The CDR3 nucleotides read TGTGCCAGCAGCGTAGAGGGGACAGGGAACTACAATGAGCAGTTCTTC.